Only a few counts were recorded for the clone carrying this TCR beta chain. At one boundary the junction diverges from the germline segment, which might be a read error. These data are taken from a study of T cells in Graves' hyperthyroidism and ophthalmopathy. Hyperthyroidism patients were newly diagnosed, had disease duration under 2 months, and were aged 18 to 65 years. The CDR3 is 19 residues long. Amplification yielded TCR beta CDR3 regions, with RNA transcripts as the source. Initially, a first-round RT-PCR of the TCR CDR3 employed the HTBI primer set. TCRdb independently ran MiXCR on the multiplex PCR reads; one entry per CDR3 protein. Of about 420,000 distinct CDR3 sequences detected, around 16% appear once; the ten largest clones hold 11% to 15%.

Material: blood. The chain employs TRBV12-3 or TRBV12-4 and TRBJ2-5; 9 bases are shared with TRBD1. This clonotype was obtained from a woman between 18 and 30 years old with Graves' hyperthyroidism. The CDR3 DNA follows: TGTGCCAGCAGCTTAGGGTGGGACAGGGATGTTAATAATGCGGAGACCCAGTACTTC. Its protein product is CASSLGWDRDVNNAETQYF.